Listed here is a single TCR beta chain. These data come from a study of T cell changes during pregnancy in multiple sclerosis. Sequenced by immunoSEQ multiplex PCR; TCRdb stores in-frame clones only, minus some. The data hold tens of thousands of clones, with 85% to 95% observed a single time. V lost 5 bases and J lost 10; bases outside the gene matches: 4. The CDR3 runs to 14 residues. The germline CDR1 and CDR2 sequences are LNHDA and SQIVND (reference sequence). The chain is built from TRBV19 and TRBJ2-1; TRBD2 matches at 14 bases. The clonotype originates from a female donor in good health, enrolled as a control in a pregnancy study. This specimen consisted of peripheral blood, obtained in the third trimester of pregnancy. CDR3 protein: CASSAGLAGGEQFF. CDR3 DNA sequence: TGTGCCAGTAGTGCCGGACTAGCGGGAGGAGAGCAGTTCTTC. Full variable domain (rest looked up from reference TRBV19 and TRBJ2-1): DGGITQSPKYLFRKEGQNVTLSCEQNLNHDAMYWYRQDPGQGLRLIYYSQIVNDFQKGDIAEGYSVSREKKESFPLTVTSAQKNPTAFYLCASSAGLAGGEQFFGPGTRLTVL.